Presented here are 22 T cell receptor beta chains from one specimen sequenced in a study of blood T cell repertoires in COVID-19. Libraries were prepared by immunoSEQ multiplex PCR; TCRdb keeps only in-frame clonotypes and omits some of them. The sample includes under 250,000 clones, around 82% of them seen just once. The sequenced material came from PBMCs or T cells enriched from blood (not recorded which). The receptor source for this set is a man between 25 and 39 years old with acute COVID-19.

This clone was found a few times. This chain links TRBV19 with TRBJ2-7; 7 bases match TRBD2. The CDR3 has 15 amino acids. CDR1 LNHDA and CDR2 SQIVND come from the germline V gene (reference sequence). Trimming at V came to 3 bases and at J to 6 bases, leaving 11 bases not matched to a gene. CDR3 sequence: CASSMGGNTLGEQYF. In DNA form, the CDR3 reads TGTGCCAGTAGTATGGGAGGGAATACATTGGGCGAGCAGTACTTC. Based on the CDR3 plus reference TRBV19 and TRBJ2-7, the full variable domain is DGGITQSPKYLFRKEGQNVTLSCEQNLNHDAMYWYRQDPGQGLRLIYYSQIVNDFQKGDIAEGYSVSREKKESFPLTVTSAQKNPTAFYLCASSMGGNTLGEQYFGPGTRLTVT.

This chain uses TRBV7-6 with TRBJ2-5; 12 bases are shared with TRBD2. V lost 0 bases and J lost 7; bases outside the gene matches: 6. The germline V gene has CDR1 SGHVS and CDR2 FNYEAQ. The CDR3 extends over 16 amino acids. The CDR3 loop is CASSLAASGGAGTQYF. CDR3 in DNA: TGTGCCAGCAGCTTAGCGGCTAGCGGGGGGGCTGGGACCCAGTACTTC.

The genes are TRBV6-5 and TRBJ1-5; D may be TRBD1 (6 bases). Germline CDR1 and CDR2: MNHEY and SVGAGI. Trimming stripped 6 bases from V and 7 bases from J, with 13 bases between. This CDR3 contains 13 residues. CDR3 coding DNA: TGTGCCAGCAGCAGGGGAGAGGGACAGCCCCAGCATTTT. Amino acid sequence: CASSRGEGQPQHF.

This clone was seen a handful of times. The CDR3 protein is CASSSGQGDGYTF. The DNA for the CDR3 is TGTGCCAGCAGTTCAGGACAGGGAGATGGCTACACCTTC. The V call is TRBV28, the J call TRBJ1-2, with 8 nucleotides matching TRBD1. V gave up 4 bases and J gave up 6 bases; unmatched junction bases: 4. The CDR3 spans 13 residues. Germline V gene sequence: CDR1 MDHEN, CDR2 SYDVKM.

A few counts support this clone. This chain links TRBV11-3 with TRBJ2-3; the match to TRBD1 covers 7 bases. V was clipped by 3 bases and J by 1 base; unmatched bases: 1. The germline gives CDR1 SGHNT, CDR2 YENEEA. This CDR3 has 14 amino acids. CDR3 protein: CASSFGQGTDTQYF. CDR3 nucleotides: TGTGCCAGCAGCTTTGGACAGGGCACAGATACGCAGTATTTT.

CDR3 region: CASSLGQLKNTEAFF. The CDR3 nucleotides read TGTGCCAGCAGCTTGGGACAGCTCAAGAACACTGAAGCTTTCTTT. This chain joins TRBV5-4 and TRBJ1-1; maybe TRBD1 (5 bases). This CDR3 has 15 amino acids. V dropped 0 bases and J dropped 1 base, with 10 bases sitting between them. In germline, CDR1 is SGHNT, CDR2 YYREEE (reference sequence).

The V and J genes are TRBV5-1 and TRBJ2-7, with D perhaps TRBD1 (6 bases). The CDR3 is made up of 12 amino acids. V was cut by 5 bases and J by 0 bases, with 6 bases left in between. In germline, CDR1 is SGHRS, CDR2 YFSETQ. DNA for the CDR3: TGCGCCAGCAGGGACAGCTCCTACGAGCAGTACTTC. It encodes CASRDSSYEQYF.

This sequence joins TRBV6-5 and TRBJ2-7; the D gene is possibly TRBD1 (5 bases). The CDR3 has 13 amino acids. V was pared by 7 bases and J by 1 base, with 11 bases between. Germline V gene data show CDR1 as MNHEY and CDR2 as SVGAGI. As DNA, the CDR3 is TGTGCCAGCATCGGGCACAGGTCCTACGAGCAGTACTTC. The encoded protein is CASIGHRSYEQYF.

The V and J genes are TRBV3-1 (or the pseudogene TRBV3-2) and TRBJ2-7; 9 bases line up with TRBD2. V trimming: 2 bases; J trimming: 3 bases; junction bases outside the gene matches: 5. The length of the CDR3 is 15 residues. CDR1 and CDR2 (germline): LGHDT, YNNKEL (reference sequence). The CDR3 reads CASSQQPSGVYEQYF. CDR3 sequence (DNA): TGTGCCAGCAGCCAACAGCCTAGCGGGGTCTACGAGCAGTACTTC.

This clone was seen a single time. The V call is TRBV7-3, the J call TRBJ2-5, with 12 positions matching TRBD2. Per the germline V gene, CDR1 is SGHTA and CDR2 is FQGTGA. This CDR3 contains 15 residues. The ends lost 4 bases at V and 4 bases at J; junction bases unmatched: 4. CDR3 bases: TGTGCCAGCAGCTCCGGGACTAGCGGGCGAGAGACCCAGTACTTC. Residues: CASSSGTSGRETQYF.

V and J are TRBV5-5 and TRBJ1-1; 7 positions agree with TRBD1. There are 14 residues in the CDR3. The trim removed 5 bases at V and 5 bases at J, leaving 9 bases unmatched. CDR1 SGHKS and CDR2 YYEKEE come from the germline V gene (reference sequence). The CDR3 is CASSYRQGITEAFF. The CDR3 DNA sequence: TGTGCCAGCAGTTATAGACAGGGTATTACTGAAGCTTTCTTT.

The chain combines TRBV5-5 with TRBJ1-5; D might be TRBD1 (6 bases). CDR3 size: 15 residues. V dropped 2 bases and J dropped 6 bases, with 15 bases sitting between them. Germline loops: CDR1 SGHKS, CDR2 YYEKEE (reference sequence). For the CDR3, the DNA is TGTGCCAGCAGCTTATCCCCGGGGGGCGTTCAGCCCCAGCATTTT. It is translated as CASSLSPGGVQPQHF.

The CDR3 nucleotides read TGTGCCAGTAGTCAGGGTTTCCTCTATGGCTACACCTTC. It yields the protein CASSQGFLYGYTF. The chain joins TRBV19 to TRBJ1-2; TRBD1 might be the D (5 bases). CDR3 length: 13 amino acids. Trimming cost V 5 bases and J 4 bases, with 11 bases left between them. Germline CDR1 is LNHDA and CDR2 is SQIVND (reference sequence). The full variable domain, completed using reference TRBV19 and TRBJ1-2, is DGGITQSPKYLFRKEGQNVTLSCEQNLNHDAMYWYRQDPGQGLRLIYYSQIVNDFQKGDIAEGYSVSREKKESFPLTVTSAQKNPTAFYLCASSQGFLYGYTFGSGTRLTVV.

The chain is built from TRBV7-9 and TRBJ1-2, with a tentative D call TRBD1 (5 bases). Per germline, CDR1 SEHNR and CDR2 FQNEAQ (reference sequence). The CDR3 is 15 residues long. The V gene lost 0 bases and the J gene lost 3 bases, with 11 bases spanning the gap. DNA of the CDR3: TGTGCCAGCAGCTTAGCGCAGGGCGGCTACTATGGCTACACCTTC. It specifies CASSLAQGGYYGYTF.

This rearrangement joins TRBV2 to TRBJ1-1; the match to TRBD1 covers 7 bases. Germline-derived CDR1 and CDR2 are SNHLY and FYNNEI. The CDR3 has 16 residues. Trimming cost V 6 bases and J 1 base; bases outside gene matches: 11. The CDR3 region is CASRPPGQQGNTEAFF. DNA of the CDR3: TGTGCCAGCAGGCCACCGGGACAGCAAGGGAACACTGAAGCTTTCTTT. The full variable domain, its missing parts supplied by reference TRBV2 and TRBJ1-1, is EPEVTQTPSHQVTQMGQEVILRCVPISNHLYFYWYRQILGQKVEFLVSFYNNEISEKSEIFDDQFSVERPDGSNFTLKIRSTKLEDSAMYFCASRPPGQQGNTEAFFGQGTRLTVV.

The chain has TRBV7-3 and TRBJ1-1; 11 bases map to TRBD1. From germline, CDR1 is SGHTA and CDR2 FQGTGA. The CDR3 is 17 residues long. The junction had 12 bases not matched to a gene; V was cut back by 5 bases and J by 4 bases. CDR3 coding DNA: TGTGCCAGCAGCCCTCGGACAGGGGGCGTCGTAGGCACTGAAGCTTTCTTT. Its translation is CASSPRTGGVVGTEAFF.

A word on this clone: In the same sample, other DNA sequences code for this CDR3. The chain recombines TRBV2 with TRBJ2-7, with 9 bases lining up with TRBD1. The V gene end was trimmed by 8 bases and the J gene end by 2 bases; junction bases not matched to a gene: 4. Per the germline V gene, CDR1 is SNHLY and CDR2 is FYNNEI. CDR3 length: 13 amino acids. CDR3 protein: CASSGQGPYEQYF. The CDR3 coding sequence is TGTGCCAGCTCCGGACAGGGGCCCTACGAGCAGTACTTC.

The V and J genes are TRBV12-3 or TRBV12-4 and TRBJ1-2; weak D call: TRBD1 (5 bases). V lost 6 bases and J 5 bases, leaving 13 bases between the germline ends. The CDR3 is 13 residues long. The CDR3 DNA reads TGTGCCAGCAGCCCCGGTGGGGGGTATGGCTACACCTTC. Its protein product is CASSPGGGYGYTF.

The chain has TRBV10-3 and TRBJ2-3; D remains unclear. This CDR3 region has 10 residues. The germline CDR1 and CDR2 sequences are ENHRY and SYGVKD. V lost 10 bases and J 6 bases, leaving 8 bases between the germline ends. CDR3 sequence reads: CATAEDTQYF. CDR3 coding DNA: TGTGCCACCGCTGAGGATACGCAGTATTTT.

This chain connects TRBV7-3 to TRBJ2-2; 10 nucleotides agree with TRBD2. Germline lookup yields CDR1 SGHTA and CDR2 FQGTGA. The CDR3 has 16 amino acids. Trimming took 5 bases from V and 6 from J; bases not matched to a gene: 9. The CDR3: CASSPTNSGGPGELFF. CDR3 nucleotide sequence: TGTGCCAGCAGCCCCACCAATAGCGGGGGGCCCGGGGAGCTGTTTTTT.

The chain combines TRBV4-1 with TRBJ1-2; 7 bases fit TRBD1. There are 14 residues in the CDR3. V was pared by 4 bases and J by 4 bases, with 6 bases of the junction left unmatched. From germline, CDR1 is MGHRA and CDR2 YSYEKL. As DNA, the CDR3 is TGCGCCAGCAGCCTTACAGGGGAAAGCTATGGCTACACCTTC. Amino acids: CASSLTGESYGYTF.

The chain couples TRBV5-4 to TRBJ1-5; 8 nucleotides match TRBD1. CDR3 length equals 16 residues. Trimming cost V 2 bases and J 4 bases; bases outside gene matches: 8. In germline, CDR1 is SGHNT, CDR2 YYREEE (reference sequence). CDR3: CASSFHPDRENQPQHF. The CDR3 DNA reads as TGTGCCAGCAGCTTTCACCCGGACAGGGAGAATCAGCCCCAGCATTTT.